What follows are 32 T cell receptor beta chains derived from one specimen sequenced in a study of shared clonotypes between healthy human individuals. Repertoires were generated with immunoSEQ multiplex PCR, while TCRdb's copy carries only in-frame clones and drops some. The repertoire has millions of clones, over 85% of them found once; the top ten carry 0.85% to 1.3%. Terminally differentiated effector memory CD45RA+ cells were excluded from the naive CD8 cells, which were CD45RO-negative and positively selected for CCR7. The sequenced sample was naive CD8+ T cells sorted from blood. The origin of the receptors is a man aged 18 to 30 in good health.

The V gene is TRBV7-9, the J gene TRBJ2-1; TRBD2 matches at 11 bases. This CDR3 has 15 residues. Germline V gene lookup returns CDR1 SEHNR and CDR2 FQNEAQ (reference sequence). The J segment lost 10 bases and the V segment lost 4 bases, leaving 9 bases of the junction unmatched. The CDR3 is CASSSIAGGPPEQFF. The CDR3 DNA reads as TGTGCCAGCAGCTCCATAGCGGGAGGGCCTCCGGAGCAGTTCTTC.

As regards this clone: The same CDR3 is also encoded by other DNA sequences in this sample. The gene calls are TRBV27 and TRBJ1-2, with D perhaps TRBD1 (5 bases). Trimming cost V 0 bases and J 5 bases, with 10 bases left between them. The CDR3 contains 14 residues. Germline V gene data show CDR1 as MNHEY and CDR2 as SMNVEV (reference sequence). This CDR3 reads CASSLSGGGYGYTF. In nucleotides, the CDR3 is TGTGCCAGCAGTTTATCAGGCGGGGGGTATGGCTACACCTTC.

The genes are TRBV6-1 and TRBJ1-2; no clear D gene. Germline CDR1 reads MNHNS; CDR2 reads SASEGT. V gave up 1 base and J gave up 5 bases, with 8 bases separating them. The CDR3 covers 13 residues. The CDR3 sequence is CASSEVAIYGYTF. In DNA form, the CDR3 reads TGTGCCAGCAGTGAAGTGGCCATATATGGCTACACCTTC.

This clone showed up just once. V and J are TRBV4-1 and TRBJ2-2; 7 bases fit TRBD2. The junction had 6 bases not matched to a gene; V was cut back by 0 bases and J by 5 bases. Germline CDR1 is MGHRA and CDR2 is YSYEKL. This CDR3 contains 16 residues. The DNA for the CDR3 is TGCGCCAGCAGCCAAGACCACTTGGGAGGGACCGGGGAGCTGTTTTTT. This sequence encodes CASSQDHLGGTGELFF.

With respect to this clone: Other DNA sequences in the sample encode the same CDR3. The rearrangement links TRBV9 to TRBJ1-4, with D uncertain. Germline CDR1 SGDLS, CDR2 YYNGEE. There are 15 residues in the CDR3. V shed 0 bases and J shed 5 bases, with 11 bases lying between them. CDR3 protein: CASSVGGGNNEKLFF. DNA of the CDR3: TGTGCCAGCAGCGTAGGGGGTGGAAACAATGAAAAACTGTTTTTT.

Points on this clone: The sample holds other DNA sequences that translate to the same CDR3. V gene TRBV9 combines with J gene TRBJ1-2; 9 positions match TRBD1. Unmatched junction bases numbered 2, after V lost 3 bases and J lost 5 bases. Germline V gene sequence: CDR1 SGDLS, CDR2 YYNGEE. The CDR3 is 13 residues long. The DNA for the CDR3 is TGTGCCAGCAGCGAGGGACAGGGTTATGGCTACACCTTC. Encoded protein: CASSEGQGYGYTF.

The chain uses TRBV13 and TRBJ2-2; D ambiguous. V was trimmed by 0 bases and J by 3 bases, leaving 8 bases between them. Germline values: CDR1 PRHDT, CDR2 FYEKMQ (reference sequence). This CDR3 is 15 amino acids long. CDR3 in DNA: TGTGCCAGCAGCTTAGGGGGCGACTACACCGGGGAGCTGTTTTTT. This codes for CASSLGGDYTGELFF.

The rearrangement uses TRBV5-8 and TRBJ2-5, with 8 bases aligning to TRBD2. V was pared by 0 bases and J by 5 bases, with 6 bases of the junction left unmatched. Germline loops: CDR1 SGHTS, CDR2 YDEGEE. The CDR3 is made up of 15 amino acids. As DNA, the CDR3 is TGTGCCAGCAGCTTGGCTGGGACTAGAGGGGAGACCCAGTACTTC. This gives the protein CASSLAGTRGETQYF.

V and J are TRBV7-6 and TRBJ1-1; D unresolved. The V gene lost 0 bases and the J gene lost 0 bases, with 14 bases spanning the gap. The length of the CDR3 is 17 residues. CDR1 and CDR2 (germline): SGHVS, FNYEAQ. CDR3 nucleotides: TGTGCCAGCAGCTTAGCCCATTTTACGGAGATGAACACTGAAGCTTTCTTT. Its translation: CASSLAHFTEMNTEAFF.

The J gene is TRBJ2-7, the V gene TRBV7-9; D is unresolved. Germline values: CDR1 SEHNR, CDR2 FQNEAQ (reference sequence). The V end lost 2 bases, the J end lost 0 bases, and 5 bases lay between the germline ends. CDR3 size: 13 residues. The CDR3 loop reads CASSLHSSYEQYF. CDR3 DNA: TGTGCCAGCAGCTTACATAGCTCCTACGAGCAGTACTTC.

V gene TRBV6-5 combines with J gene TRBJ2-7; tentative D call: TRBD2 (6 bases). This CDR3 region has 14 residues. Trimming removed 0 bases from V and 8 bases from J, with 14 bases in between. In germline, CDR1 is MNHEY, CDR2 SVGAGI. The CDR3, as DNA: TGTGCCAGCAGTTACTCGGAACCGGGACTGAAGCAGTACTTC. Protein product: CASSYSEPGLKQYF.

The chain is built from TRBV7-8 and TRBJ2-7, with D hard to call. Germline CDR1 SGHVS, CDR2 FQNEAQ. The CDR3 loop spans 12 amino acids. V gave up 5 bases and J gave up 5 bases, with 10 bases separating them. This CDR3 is CASSPFQDEQYF. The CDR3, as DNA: TGTGCCAGCAGCCCCTTCCAGGACGAGCAGTACTTC.

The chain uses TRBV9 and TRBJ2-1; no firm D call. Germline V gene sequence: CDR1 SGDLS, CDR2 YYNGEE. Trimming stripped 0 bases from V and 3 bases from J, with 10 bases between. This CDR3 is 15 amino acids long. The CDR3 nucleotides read TGTGCCAGCAGCGTAGGGACCGGGTTCTACAATGAGCAGTTCTTC. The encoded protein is CASSVGTGFYNEQFF.

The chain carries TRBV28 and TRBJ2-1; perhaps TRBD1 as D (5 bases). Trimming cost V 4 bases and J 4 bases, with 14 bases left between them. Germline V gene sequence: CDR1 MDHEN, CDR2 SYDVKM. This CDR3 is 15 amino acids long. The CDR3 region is CASSSTSTVYNEQFF. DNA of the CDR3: TGTGCCAGCAGTTCAACTTCGACAGTTTACAATGAGCAGTTCTTC.

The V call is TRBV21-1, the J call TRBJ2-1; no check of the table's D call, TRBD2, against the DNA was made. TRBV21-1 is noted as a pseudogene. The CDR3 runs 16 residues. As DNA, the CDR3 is TGTGCCAGCAGCAAAGGACTAGCGGGAGGAAAGGATGAGCAGTTCTTC. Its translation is CASSKGLAGGKDEQFF.

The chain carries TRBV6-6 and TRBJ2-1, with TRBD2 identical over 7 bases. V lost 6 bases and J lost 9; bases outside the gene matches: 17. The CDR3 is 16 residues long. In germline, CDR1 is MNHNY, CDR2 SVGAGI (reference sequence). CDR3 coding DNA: TGTGCCAGCAGCGACGGGTCGGGAGGACATTCTGTTGAGCAGTTCTTC. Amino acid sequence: CASSDGSGGHSVEQFF.

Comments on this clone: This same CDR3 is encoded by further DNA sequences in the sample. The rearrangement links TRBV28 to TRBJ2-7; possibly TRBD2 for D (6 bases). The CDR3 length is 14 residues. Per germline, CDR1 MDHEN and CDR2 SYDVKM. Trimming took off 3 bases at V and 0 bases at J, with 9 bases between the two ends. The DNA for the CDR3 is TGTGCCAGCAGTTTGACGGGGGACTCCTACGAGCAGTACTTC. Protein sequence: CASSLTGDSYEQYF.

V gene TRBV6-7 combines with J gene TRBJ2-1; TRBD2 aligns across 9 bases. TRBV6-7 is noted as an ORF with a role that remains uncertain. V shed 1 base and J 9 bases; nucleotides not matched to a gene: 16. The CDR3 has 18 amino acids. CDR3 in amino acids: CASSYWLAGLKGEGEQFF. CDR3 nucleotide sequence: TGTGCCAGCAGTTACTGGCTAGCGGGACTAAAAGGGGAGGGTGAGCAGTTCTTC.

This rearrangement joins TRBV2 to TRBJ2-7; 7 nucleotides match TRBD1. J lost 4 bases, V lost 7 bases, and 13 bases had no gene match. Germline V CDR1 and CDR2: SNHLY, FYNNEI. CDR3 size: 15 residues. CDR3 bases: TGTGCCAGCACCACAACGTTGACAGGGACGTACGAGCAGTACTTC. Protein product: CASTTTLTGTYEQYF. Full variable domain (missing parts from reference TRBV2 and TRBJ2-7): EPEVTQTPSHQVTQMGQEVILRCVPISNHLYFYWYRQILGQKVEFLVSFYNNEISEKSEIFDDQFSVERPDGSNFTLKIRSTKLEDSAMYFCASTTTLTGTYEQYFGPGTRLTVT.

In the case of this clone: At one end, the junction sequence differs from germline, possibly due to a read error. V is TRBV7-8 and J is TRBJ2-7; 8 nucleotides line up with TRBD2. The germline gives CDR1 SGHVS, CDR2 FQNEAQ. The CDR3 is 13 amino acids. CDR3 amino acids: CASRLAGIAEQYF. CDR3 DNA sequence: TGTGCCAGCAGGTTAGCGGGGATAGCCGAGCAGTACTTC.

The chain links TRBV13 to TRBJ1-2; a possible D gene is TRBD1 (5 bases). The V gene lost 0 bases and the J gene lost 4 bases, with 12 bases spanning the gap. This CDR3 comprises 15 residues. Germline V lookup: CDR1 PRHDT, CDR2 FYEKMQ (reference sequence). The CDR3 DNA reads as TGTGCCAGCAGCTTAGGCCGAGGGGTAGGCTATGGCTACACCTTC. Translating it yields CASSLGRGVGYGYTF.

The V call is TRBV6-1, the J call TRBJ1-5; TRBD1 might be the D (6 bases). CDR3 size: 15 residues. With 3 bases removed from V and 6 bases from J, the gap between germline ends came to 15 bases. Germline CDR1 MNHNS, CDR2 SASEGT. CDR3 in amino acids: CASSEFRGVGQPQHF. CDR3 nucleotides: TGTGCCAGCAGTGAGTTCAGGGGAGTGGGTCAGCCCCAGCATTTT.

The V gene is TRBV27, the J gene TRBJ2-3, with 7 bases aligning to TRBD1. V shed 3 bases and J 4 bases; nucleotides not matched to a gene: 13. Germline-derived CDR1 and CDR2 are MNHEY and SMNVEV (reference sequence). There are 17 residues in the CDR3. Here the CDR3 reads CASSLKLRGMDADTQYF. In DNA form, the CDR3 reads TGTGCCAGCAGTTTGAAACTCAGGGGGATGGATGCAGATACGCAGTATTTT.

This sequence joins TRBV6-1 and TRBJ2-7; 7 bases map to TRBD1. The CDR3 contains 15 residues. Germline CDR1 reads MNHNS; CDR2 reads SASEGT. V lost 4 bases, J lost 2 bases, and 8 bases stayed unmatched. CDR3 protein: CASSGTGPGPYEQYF. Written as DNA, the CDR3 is TGTGCCAGCAGTGGGACAGGCCCCGGACCCTACGAGCAGTACTTC.

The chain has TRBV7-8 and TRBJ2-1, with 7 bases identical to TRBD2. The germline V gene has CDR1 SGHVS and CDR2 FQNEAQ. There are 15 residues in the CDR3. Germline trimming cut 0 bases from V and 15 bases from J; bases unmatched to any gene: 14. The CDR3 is CASSLAVPGGETLFF. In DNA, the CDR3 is TGTGCCAGCAGCTTAGCAGTCCCGGGGGGAGAAACATTGTTCTTC.

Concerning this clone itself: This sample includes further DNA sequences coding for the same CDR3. The CDR3 loop is CAWSGRESSYNEQFF. The CDR3 region has the DNA TGTGCCTGGAGTGGGCGAGAGAGCTCCTACAATGAGCAGTTCTTC. The chain joins TRBV30 to TRBJ2-1; D ambiguous. Germline values: CDR1 GTSNPN, CDR2 SVGIG (reference sequence). This CDR3 has 15 amino acids. V was clipped by 1 base and J by 0 bases, with 10 bases between them. Full variable domain (remainder filled in from reference TRBV30 and TRBJ2-1): SQTIHQWPATLVQPVGSPLSLECTVEGTSNPNLYWYRQAAGRGLQLLFYSVGIGQISSEVPQNLSASRPQDRQFILSSKKLLLSDSGFYLCAWSGRESSYNEQFFGPGTRLTVL.

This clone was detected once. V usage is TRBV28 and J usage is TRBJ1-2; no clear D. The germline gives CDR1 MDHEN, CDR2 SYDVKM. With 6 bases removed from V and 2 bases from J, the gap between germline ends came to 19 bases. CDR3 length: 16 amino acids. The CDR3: CASSPLSLEGNYGYTF. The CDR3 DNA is TGTGCCAGCAGCCCCCTTTCTTTAGAAGGCAACTATGGCTACACCTTC.

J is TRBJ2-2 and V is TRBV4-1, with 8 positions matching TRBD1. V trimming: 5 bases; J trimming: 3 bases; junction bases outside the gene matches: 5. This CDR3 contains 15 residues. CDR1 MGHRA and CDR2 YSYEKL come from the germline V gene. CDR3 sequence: CASSLLGQDTGELFF. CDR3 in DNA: TGCGCCAGCAGCTTACTGGGACAGGACACCGGGGAGCTGTTTTTT.

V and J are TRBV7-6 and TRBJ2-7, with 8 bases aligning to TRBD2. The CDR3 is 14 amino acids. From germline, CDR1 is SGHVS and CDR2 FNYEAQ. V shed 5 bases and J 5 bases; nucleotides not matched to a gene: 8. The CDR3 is CASSPLSGGDEQYF. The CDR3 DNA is TGTGCCAGCAGCCCCCTCTCGGGGGGGGACGAGCAGTACTTC.

CDR3 coding DNA: TGTGCCAGCAGCACGGGTCCTCAAGCAGATACGCAGTATTTT. Translated: CASSTGPQADTQYF. The chain uses TRBV5-4 and TRBJ2-3; D not resolved. The CDR3 is made up of 14 amino acids. V lost 4 bases and J 4 bases, leaving 13 bases between the germline ends. From germline, CDR1 is SGHNT and CDR2 YYREEE (reference sequence).

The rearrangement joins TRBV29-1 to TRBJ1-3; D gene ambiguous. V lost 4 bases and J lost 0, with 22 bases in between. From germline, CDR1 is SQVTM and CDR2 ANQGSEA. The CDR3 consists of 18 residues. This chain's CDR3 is CSVVARASPRSSGNTIYF. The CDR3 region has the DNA TGCAGCGTTGTTGCACGGGCCAGCCCAAGGAGCTCTGGAAACACCATATATTTT.

CDR3 loop: CASSSEDFRYNSPLHF. The DNA for the CDR3 is TGTGCCAGCAGTTCTGAGGATTTTAGGTATAATTCACCCCTCCACTTT. This sequence joins TRBV6-5 and TRBJ1-6, with D uncertain. V lost 4 bases to trimming and J lost 4 bases, with 14 bases between them. The CDR3 has 16 residues. CDR1 and CDR2 (germline): MNHEY, SVGAGI.